The subject of this entry is one T cell receptor (beta chain). This entry is derived from a study of pediatric ulcerative colitis. One to two pinch biopsies were taken from the rectum during colonoscopy. The method was immunoSEQ multiplex PCR; TCRdb's version includes in-frame clones alone and lacks a portion of them. Of approximately 40,000 clones in the sample, 75% were seen once. The sequence was collected from a boy younger than 18 with severe ulcerative colitis. Sequenced sample: gut tissue.

DNA for the CDR3: TGTGCCATCAGTGATCCCGCGGTTGCAACTAATGAAAAACTGTTTTTT. Translating it yields CAISDPAVATNEKLFF. V is TRBV10-3 and J is TRBJ1-4; D is undetermined. The CDR3 runs to 16 residues. Germline loops: CDR1 ENHRY, CDR2 SYGVKD. V shed 3 bases and J shed 0 bases, with 11 bases lying between them.